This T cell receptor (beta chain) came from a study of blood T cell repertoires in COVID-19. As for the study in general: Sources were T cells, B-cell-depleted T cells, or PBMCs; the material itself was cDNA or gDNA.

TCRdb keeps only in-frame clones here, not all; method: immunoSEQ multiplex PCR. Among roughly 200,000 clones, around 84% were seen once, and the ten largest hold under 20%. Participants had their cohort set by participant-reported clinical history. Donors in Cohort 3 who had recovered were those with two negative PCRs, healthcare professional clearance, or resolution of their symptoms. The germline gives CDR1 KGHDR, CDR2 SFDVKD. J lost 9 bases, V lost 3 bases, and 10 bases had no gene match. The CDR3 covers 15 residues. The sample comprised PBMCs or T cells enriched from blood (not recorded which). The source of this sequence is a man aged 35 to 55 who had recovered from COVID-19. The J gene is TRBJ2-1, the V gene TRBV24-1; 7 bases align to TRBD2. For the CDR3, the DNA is TGTGCCACCAGTGATGGGTGGGAGGGCCGCGGTGAGCAGTTCTTC. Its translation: CATSDGWEGRGEQFF.